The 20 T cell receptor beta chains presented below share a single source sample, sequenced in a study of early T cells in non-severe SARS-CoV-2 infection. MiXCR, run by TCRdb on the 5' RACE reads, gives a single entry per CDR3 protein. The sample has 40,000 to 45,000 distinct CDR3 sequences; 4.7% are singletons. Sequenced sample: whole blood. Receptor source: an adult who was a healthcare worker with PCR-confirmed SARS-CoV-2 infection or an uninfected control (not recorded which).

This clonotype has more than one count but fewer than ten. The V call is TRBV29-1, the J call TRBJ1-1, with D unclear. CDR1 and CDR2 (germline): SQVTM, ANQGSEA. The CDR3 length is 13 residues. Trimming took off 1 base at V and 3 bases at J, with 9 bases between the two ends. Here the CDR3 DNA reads TGCAGCGTTGAAGTGCAGGTCGACACTGAAGCTTTCTTT. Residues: CSVEVQVDTEAFF.

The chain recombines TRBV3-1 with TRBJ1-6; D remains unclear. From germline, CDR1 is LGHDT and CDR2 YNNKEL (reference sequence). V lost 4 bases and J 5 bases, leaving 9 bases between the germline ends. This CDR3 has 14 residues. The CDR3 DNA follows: TGTGCCAGCAGCCGGATGGACGATAATTCACCCCTCCACTTT. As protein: CASSRMDDNSPLHF.

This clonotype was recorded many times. The CDR3 DNA sequence: TGCAGCGTTGCACCGGGACATAACACTGAAGCTTTCTTT. Translation: CSVAPGHNTEAFF. The rearrangement joins TRBV29-1 to TRBJ1-1, with a weak D call TRBD1 (6 bases). The CDR3 loop spans 13 amino acids. Deletions cut 4 bases from V and 2 bases from J, with 11 bases between. Per germline, CDR1 SQVTM and CDR2 ANQGSEA.

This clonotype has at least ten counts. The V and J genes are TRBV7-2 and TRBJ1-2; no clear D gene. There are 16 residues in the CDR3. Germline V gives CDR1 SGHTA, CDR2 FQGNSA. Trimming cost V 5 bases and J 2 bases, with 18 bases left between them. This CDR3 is CASSPFILSTNYGYTF. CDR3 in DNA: TGTGCCAGCAGCCCCTTTATTTTATCAACCAACTATGGCTACACCTTC.

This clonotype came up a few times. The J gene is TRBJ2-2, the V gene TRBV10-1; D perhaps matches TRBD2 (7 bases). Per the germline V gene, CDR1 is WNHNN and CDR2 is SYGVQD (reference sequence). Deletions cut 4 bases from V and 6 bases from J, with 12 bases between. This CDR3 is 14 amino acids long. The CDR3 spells CASSAGGEAGELFF. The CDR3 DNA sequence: TGCGCCAGCAGTGCGGGGGGCGAGGCCGGGGAGCTGTTTTTT.

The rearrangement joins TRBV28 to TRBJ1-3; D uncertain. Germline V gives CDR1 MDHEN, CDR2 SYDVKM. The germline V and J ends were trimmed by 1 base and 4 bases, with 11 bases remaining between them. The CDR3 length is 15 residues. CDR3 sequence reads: CASSLSSSGGNTIYF. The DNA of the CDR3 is TGTGCCAGCAGTTTATCCAGTTCGGGGGGAAACACCATATATTTT.

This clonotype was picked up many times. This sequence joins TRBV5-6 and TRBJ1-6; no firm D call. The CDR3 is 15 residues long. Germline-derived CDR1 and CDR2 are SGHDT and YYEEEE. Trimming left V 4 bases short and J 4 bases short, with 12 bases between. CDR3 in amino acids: CASSPYNRYNSPLHF. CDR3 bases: TGTGCCAGCAGCCCATACAACCGGTATAATTCACCCCTCCACTTT.

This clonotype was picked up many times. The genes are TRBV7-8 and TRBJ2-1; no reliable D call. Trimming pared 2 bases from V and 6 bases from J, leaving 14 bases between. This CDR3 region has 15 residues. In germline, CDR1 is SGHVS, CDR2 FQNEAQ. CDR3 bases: TGTGCCAGCAGCTTATCAAGGGTAACCCTCAATGAGCAGTTCTTC. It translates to CASSLSRVTLNEQFF.

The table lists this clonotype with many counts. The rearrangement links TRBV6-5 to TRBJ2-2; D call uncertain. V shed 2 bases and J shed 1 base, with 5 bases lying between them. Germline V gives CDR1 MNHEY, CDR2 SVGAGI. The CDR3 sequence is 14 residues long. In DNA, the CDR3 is TGTGCCAGCAGTTACCAGATGAACACCGGGGAGCTGTTTTTT. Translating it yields CASSYQMNTGELFF.

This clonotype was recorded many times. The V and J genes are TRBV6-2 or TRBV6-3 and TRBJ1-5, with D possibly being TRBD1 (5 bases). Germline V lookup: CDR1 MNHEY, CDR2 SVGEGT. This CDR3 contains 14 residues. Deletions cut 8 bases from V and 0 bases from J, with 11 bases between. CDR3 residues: CASGHQPSNQPQHF. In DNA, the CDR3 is TGTGCCAGCGGACACCAACCTAGCAATCAGCCCCAGCATTTT.

As DNA, the CDR3 is TGTGCCTGGAGTGTAATAGGACAGGGGAATGGCTACACCTTC. It encodes CAWSVIGQGNGYTF. The V gene is TRBV30, the J gene TRBJ1-2; 9 bases agree with TRBD1. Germline-derived CDR1 and CDR2 are GTSNPN and SVGIG (reference sequence). Trimming removed 0 bases from V and 6 bases from J; junction bases left unmatched: 5. This CDR3 has 14 residues. Looking up the rest from reference TRBV30 and TRBJ1-2 gives the full variable domain: SQTIHQWPATLVQPVGSPLSLECTVEGTSNPNLYWYRQAAGRGLQLLFYSVGIGQISSEVPQNLSASRPQDRQFILSSKKLLLSDSGFYLCAWSVIGQGNGYTFGSGTRLTVV.

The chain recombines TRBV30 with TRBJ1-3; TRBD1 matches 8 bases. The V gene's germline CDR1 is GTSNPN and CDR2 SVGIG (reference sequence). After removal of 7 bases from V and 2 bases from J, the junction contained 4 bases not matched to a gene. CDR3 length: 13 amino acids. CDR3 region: CASNRGTGNTIYF. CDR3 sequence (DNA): TGTGCCTCAAACAGGGGGACTGGAAACACCATATATTTT.

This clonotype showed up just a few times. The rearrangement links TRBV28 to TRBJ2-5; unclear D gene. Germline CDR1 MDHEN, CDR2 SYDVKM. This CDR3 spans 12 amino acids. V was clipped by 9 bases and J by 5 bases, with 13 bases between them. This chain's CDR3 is CASARDRETQYF. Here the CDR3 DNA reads TGTGCCAGTGCCCGAGATCGGGAGACCCAGTACTTC.

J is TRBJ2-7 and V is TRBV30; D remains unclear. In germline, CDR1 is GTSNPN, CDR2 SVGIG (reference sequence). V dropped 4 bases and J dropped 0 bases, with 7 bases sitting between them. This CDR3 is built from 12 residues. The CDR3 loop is CAWKSSSYEQYF. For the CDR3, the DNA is TGTGCCTGGAAGTCCAGCTCCTACGAGCAGTACTTC.

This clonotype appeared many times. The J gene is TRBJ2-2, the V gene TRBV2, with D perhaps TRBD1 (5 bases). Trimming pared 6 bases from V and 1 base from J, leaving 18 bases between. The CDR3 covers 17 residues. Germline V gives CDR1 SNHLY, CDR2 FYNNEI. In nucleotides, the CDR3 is TGTGCCAGCAGCGGAATCAGGGCCCCTGGGAACACCGGGGAGCTGTTTTTT. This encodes CASSGIRAPGNTGELFF.

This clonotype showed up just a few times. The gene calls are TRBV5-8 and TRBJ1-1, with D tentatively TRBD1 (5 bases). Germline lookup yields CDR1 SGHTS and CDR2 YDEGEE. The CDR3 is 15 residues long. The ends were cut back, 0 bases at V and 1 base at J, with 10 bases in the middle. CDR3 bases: TGTGCCAGCAGCTTGGTTCGGGGGACGAACACTGAAGCTTTCTTT. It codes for CASSLVRGTNTEAFF.

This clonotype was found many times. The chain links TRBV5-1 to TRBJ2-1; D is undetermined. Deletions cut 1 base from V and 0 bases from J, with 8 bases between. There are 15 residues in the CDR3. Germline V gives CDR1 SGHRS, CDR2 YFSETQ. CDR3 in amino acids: CASSLLGSSYNEQFF. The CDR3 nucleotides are TGCGCCAGCAGCTTGCTGGGAAGCTCCTACAATGAGCAGTTCTTC.

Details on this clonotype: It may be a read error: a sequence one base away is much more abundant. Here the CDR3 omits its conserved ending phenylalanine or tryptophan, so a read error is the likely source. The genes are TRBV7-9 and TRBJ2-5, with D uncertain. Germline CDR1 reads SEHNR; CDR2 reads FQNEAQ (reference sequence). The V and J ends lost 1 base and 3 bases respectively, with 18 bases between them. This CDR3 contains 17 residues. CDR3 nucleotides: TGTGCCAGCAGCTTAGGCGACTCCCTGTCGACCAAAGAGACCCAGTACCTC. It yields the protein CASSLGDSLSTKETQYL.

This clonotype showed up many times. The chain's CDR3 is CASSEIGGNIQYF. DNA of the CDR3: TGTGCCAGCAGTGAAATAGGGGGAAACATTCAGTACTTC. The chain uses TRBV6-1 and TRBJ2-4; D perhaps matches TRBD1 (6 bases). This CDR3 has 13 amino acids. Per germline, CDR1 MNHNS and CDR2 SASEGT. V gave up 2 bases and J gave up 6 bases, with 8 bases separating them.

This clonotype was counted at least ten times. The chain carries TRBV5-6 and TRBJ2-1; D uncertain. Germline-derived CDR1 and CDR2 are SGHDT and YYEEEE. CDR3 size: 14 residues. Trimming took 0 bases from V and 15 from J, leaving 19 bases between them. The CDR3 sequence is CASSLAGSQPGSFF. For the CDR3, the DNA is TGTGCCAGCAGCTTGGCCGGGTCTCAGCCTGGGTCGTTCTTC. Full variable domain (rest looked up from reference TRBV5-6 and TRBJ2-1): DAGVTQSPTHLIKTRGQQVTLRCSPKSGHDTVSWYQQALGQGPQFIFQYYEEEERQRGNFPDRFSGHQFPNYSSELNVNALLLGDSALYLCASSLAGSQPGSFFGPGTRLTVL.